This record covers a single T cell receptor (beta chain). Its antigen is unknown. This record belongs to a study of identical twins. Findings and limits, study-wide: Models underpredicted monozygotic twin sharing of out-of-frame TCR alpha.

Looked up from germline, CDR1 is MNHEY and CDR2 is SVGEGT. CDR3 length: 14 residues. The ends lost 8 bases at V and 3 bases at J; junction bases unmatched: 7. Template switching (which added a universal primer site) was used, and cDNA carried unique molecular identifiers. TCRdb reanalysed the 5' RACE reads using MiXCR and keeps one entry per CDR3 protein. The repertoire consists of 550,000 to 700,000 distinct CDR3 sequences, with 7.5% to 10% occurring once and the leading ten covering 2.5% to 3.5%. The sample was also linked to a second study, of yellow fever vaccine responses in identical twins.

The V call is TRBV6-2 or TRBV6-3, the J call TRBJ2-5, with TRBD2 matching 9 bases. Material for sequencing was PBMCs. The TCR sequence derives from a woman under 30 in good health. As DNA, the CDR3 is TGTGCCAGCGGCGGGAGGGGCGTTAAAGAGACCCAGTACTTC. This codes for CASGGRGVKETQYF.